One sample yielded the 20 T cell receptor beta chains listed below, sequenced in a study of blood T cells in healthy people across ages. A J-beta primer mix and a sample-barcoded 5' primer were used in a second PCR of roughly 6 to 11 cycles. TCRdb called the 5' RACE reads again in MiXCR, with one record for every CDR3 protein. This table holds about 1.1 million distinct CDR3 sequences, around two fifths found once. The material sequenced was blood. These TCRs come from a man aged 18 to 29 in good health.

The count of this clonotype is one. This chain links TRBV20-1 with TRBJ2-7; 10 positions agree with TRBD2. The CDR3 runs to 16 residues. J was trimmed by 1 base and V by 0 bases; bases with no gene match: 6. Germline loops: CDR1 DFQATT, CDR2 SNEGSKA (reference sequence). In nucleotides, the CDR3 is TGCAGTGCTAGAGAGGGTAGCGGGAGGTGGTCCTACGAGCAGTACTTC. Translation gives CSAREGSGRWSYEQYF.

V and J are TRBV12-5 and TRBJ1-2, with D perhaps matching TRBD1 (5 bases). The ends were cut back, 0 bases at V and 6 bases at J, with 17 bases in the middle. This CDR3 comprises 16 residues. The germline gives CDR1 LGHNT, CDR2 FRNRAP. CDR3 in DNA: TGTGCTAGTGGTTTGGTGTTAGGGGTTTTGGCGGATGGCTACACCTTC. Residues: CASGLVLGVLADGYTF.

J is TRBJ1-2 and V is TRBV9; no firm D call. Germline CDR1 is SGDLS and CDR2 is YYNGEE. With 0 bases removed from V and 6 bases from J, the gap between germline ends came to 6 bases. The length of the CDR3 is 12 residues. The CDR3 reads CASSVDENGYTF. CDR3 bases: TGTGCCAGCAGCGTAGACGAGAATGGCTACACCTTC. The variable domain in full, with the rest retrieved from reference TRBV9 and TRBJ1-2, is DSGVTQTPKHLITATGQRVTLRCSPRSGDLSVYWYQQSLDQGLQFLIQYYNGEERAKGNILERFSAQQFPDLHSELNLSSLELGDSALYFCASSVDENGYTFGSGTRLTVV.

The rearrangement links TRBV5-1 to TRBJ2-2, with D perhaps matching TRBD2 (5 bases). CDR1 SGHRS and CDR2 YFSETQ come from the germline V gene. This CDR3 has 16 amino acids. V lost 0 bases to trimming and J lost 4 bases, with 13 bases between them. The CDR3 here is CASSLAAADSTGELFF. The CDR3 region has the DNA TGCGCCAGCAGCTTGGCAGCAGCGGATAGCACCGGGGAGCTGTTTTTT.

This clonotype was picked up a small number of times. This rearrangement joins TRBV5-1 to TRBJ2-7; D tentatively reads TRBD1 or TRBD2 (5 bases each). This CDR3 is 15 amino acids long. Trimming took off 2 bases at V and 2 bases at J, with 14 bases between the two ends. The germline V gene encodes CDR1 SGHRS and CDR2 YFSETQ. CDR3 in DNA: TGCGCCAGCAGCTTTCCGGGACCGAGCCCCTACGAGCAGTACTTC. Amino acids: CASSFPGPSPYEQYF.

To note about this clonotype: The junction does not match germline at one end; this may be a read error. The chain is built from TRBV9 and TRBJ1-2, with unresolved D. The CDR3 contains 14 residues. Germline CDR1 and CDR2: SGDLS and YYNGEE. The CDR3 loop is CASSVDLGAYGCTF. In nucleotides, the CDR3 is TGTGCCAGCAGCGTAGATCTCGGAGCCTATGGCTGCACCTTC.

Remarks on this clonotype: A clone one base away is much larger, so this may be a read error. The rearrangement joins TRBV10-3 to TRBJ2-5; tentatively, D is TRBD1 (6 bases). Germline CDR1 and CDR2: ENHRY and SYGVKD. This CDR3 has 16 residues. CDR3 nucleotides: TGTGTCATCAGTGAGCAGGGGCCAAACACCAAAGAGACCCAGTACTTC. This gives the protein CVISEQGPNTKETQYF.

The J gene is TRBJ1-3, the V gene TRBV7-2; D ambiguous. CDR1 and CDR2 (germline): SGHTA, FQGNSA. V lost 3 bases, J lost 0 bases, and 9 bases lay in between. The CDR3 runs 15 residues. The CDR3 sequence: CASSFRASSGNTIYF. As DNA, the CDR3 is TGTGCCAGCAGCTTTAGGGCTTCCTCTGGAAACACCATATATTTT.

This chain links TRBV7-2 with TRBJ1-4; D uncertain. Per germline, CDR1 SGHTA and CDR2 FQGNSA. The CDR3 runs 13 residues. V was shortened by 1 base and J by 8 bases, with 8 bases between the two germline ends. CDR3 residues: CASSLGAREKLFF. CDR3 bases: TGTGCCAGCAGCTTAGGGGCTCGGGAAAAACTGTTTTTT.

This clonotype appeared a few times. The CDR3 spells CASSAQAENTEAFF. The CDR3 region has the DNA TGTGCCAGCAGCGCACAGGCGGAGAACACTGAAGCTTTCTTT. The chain recombines TRBV6-2 or TRBV6-3 with TRBJ1-1; possibly TRBD1 for D (5 bases). The CDR3 spans 14 residues. Per the germline V gene, CDR1 is MNHEY and CDR2 is SVGEGT. V was trimmed by 6 bases and J by 1 base, leaving 12 bases between them.

Comment on this clonotype: A much larger clone differs from this one at a single base, so this may be a read error. The V and J genes are TRBV2 and TRBJ2-5, with TRBD2 matching 10 bases. J lost 11 bases, V lost 5 bases, and 11 bases had no gene match. The CDR3 contains 14 residues. Per germline, CDR1 SNHLY and CDR2 FYNNEI. The CDR3 DNA is TGTGCCAGCAGTTATAGCGGGGGGAACAATGAGCAGTACTTC. It is translated as CASSYSGGNNEQYF. The whole variable domain, filled in from reference TRBV2 and TRBJ2-5, reads EPEVTQTPSHQVTQMGQEVILRCVPISNHLYFYWYRQILGQKVEFLVSFYNNEISEKSEIFDDQFSVERPDGSNFTLKIRSTKLEDSAMYFCASSYSGGNNEQYFGPGTRLLVL.

The chain combines TRBV20-1 with TRBJ2-2; D is unclear. V lost 0 bases to trimming and J lost 4 bases, with 12 bases between them. Germline-derived CDR1 and CDR2 are DFQATT and SNEGSKA (reference sequence). The CDR3 runs to 15 residues. The CDR3 is CSARDLKGGTGELFF. The CDR3 nucleotides are TGCAGTGCTAGAGATCTCAAGGGCGGCACCGGGGAGCTGTTTTTT.

This chain links TRBV28 with TRBJ1-2; D is unresolved. Between the trimmed V and J ends, which lost 10 bases and 5 bases, there was a span of 17 bases. Germline V lookup: CDR1 MDHEN, CDR2 SYDVKM. The CDR3 spans 13 residues. CDR3: CATSKAPVYGYTF. CDR3 in DNA: TGTGCCACTTCTAAAGCCCCTGTTTATGGCTACACCTTC.

This clonotype was counted only a few times. The chain couples TRBV20-1 to TRBJ2-2; D is ambiguous. V lost 6 bases and J 8 bases, leaving 13 bases between the germline ends. Germline V gene data show CDR1 as DFQATT and CDR2 as SNEGSKA (reference sequence). The CDR3 has 12 amino acids. CDR3 DNA sequence: TGCAGTGCCCTAACGACGAGGGGGGAGCTGTTTTTT. Translated: CSALTTRGELFF.

Comments on this clonotype: A read error may explain this, as a much larger clone is one base away. The V call is TRBV27, the J call TRBJ2-5; the D gene is possibly TRBD1 (5 bases). Germline values: CDR1 MNHEY, CDR2 SMNVEV (reference sequence). V was trimmed by 3 bases and J by 11 bases, leaving 16 bases between them. The CDR3 covers 13 residues. Here the CDR3 DNA reads TGTGCCAGCAGTTTTGGAAGGGGCAATGAGCAGTACTTC. Translated: CASSFGRGNEQYF.

This chain uses TRBV5-1 with TRBJ2-1; the match to TRBD1 covers 8 bases. Germline CDR1 SGHRS, CDR2 YFSETQ. V gave up 2 bases and J gave up 4 bases; unmatched junction bases: 11. The CDR3 is 17 residues long. The CDR3 nucleotides are TGCGCCAGCAGCTTACGTACCGGGACAGGCCTTTACAATGAGCAGTTCTTC. Protein: CASSLRTGTGLYNEQFF.

The chain uses TRBV3-1 and TRBJ2-1; 7 positions match TRBD1. The CDR3 runs 13 residues. Unmatched junction bases numbered 7, after V lost 8 bases and J lost 6 bases. Per germline, CDR1 LGHDT and CDR2 YNNKEL (reference sequence). CDR3 in DNA: TGTGCCAGCGAAGGGACAGCATGCAATGAGCAGTTCTTC. It codes for CASEGTACNEQFF.

This clonotype was observed a handful of times. V usage is TRBV25-1 and J usage is TRBJ2-5; 10 bases are shared with TRBD2. The trim removed 2 bases at V and 5 bases at J, leaving 8 bases unmatched. The germline V gene encodes CDR1 MGHDK and CDR2 SYGVNS. The CDR3 length is 16 residues. The DNA for the CDR3 is TGTGCCAGCAGTGAAACACTAGCGGGGCTGCGGGAGACCCAGTACTTC. Translation: CASSETLAGLRETQYF.

This rearrangement joins TRBV5-6 to TRBJ2-7; D not resolved. There are 17 residues in the CDR3. Trimming cost V 3 bases and J 7 bases, with 26 bases left between them. Germline V CDR1 and CDR2: SGHDT, YYEEEE. The CDR3 region has the DNA TGTGCCAGCAGCTCATATCCGGACGCTGTCTCCCACAATGAGCAGTACTTC. Translating it yields CASSSYPDAVSHNEQYF.

The chain carries TRBV6-6 and TRBJ2-3, with D hard to call. The CDR3 contains 12 residues. Trimming removed 6 bases from V and 5 bases from J, with 9 bases in between. Germline CDR1 MNHNY, CDR2 SVGAGI (reference sequence). The CDR3: CASRQWGDTQYF. DNA of the CDR3: TGTGCCAGCAGGCAATGGGGAGATACGCAGTATTTT.